This note documents a single TCR beta chain sequence. The antigen remains unidentified. The V gene's germline CDR1 is MGHRA and CDR2 YSYEKL. This CDR3 spans 18 amino acids. Trimming removed 0 bases from V and 3 bases from J, with 17 bases in between. For the second PCR, which ran for roughly 6 to 12 cycles, a sample-barcoded 5' primer and a J-beta primer mix were used. Each CDR3 protein gets one entry after TCRdb re-called the 5' RACE reads with MiXCR. The table shows roughly 720,000 distinct CDR3 sequences, with about 55% occurring only once. Peripheral blood from each donor was collected in a volume of about 10 milliliters. Per sample, extraction of total RNA gave at least 5.5 micrograms in every case. These data come from a study of blood T cells in healthy people across ages. Study-level points and caveats: Across the age range, TCR beta diversity per million T cells fell in a roughly linear way.

The receptor was derived from an elderly man in good health. Input material: blood. The chain couples TRBV4-1 to TRBJ1-4; D is unclear. This CDR3 reads CASSQDRLWMGSNEKLFF. CDR3 DNA sequence: TGCGCCAGCAGCCAAGATCGGTTATGGATGGGGTCTAATGAAAAACTGTTTTTT.